The rows below give T cell receptor beta chains drawn from one sample of a study of Ad26.COV2.S vaccination and SARS-CoV-2 variants. Data came from immunoSEQ multiplex PCR; TCRdb stores just in-frame clones and leaves some out. Of fewer than 400,000 clones in the sample, approximately 91% were seen once. The source material was peripheral blood, sampled in a trial of Ad26.COV2.S vaccine versus placebo. Receptor source: a person between 18 and 60 years old who received the Ad26.COV2.S COVID-19 vaccine or a placebo. Both conserved end residues are part of each CDR3. Fields, in order: J gene, clone size, V gene, D gene, CDR3 protein, CDR3 DNA. D genes are given only for firm matches. Size is omitted from some rows. Given values are once, few, many or a class for expanded clones.

j_call: TRBJ1-4; clone_size: few; v_call: TRBV15; d_call: NA; cdr3_aa: CATSRDGSNEKLFF; cdr3_nt: TGTGCCACCAGCAGGGACGGTTCTAATGAAAAACTGTTTTTT
j_call: TRBJ1-5; clone_size: few; v_call: TRBV10-3; d_call: NA; cdr3_aa: CAISEATGTQPQHF; cdr3_nt: TGTGCCATCAGTGAGGCGACAGGTACTCAGCCCCAGCATTTT
j_call: TRBJ1-1; clone_size: NA; v_call: TRBV2; d_call: NA; cdr3_aa: CASDRVRTEAFF; cdr3_nt: TGTGCCAGCGATCGGGTCCGCACTGAAGCTTTCTTT
j_call: TRBJ2-7; clone_size: NA; v_call: TRBV29-1; d_call: NA; cdr3_aa: CSVWSRGNEQYF; cdr3_nt: TGCAGCGTTTGGTCCAGGGGAAACGAGCAGTACTTC
j_call: TRBJ2-3; clone_size: NA; v_call: TRBV29-1; d_call: NA; cdr3_aa: CSVIQGTDTQYF; cdr3_nt: TGCAGCGTCATACAGGGAACAGATACGCAGTATTTT
j_call: TRBJ1-1; clone_size: NA; v_call: TRBV25-1; d_call: NA; cdr3_aa: CASSEYPYTEAFF; cdr3_nt: TGTGCCAGCAGTGAATACCCGTACACTGAAGCTTTCTTT
j_call: TRBJ1-1; clone_size: NA; v_call: TRBV9; d_call: NA; cdr3_aa: CASSAERQSTEAFF; cdr3_nt: TGTGCCAGCAGCGCCGAACGACAGAGCACTGAAGCTTTCTTT
j_call: TRBJ2-7; clone_size: NA; v_call: TRBV5-1; d_call: NA; cdr3_aa: CASSLAPGEGPASEQYF; cdr3_nt: TGCGCCAGCAGCTTGGCTCCCGGCGAGGGGCCGGCCTCCGAGCAGTACTTC
j_call: TRBJ1-4; clone_size: NA; v_call: TRBV6-4; d_call: NA; cdr3_aa: CASRGHPIATNEKLFF; cdr3_nt: TGTGCCAGCAGAGGACACCCAATTGCAACTAATGAAAAACTGTTTTTT
j_call: TRBJ2-1; clone_size: NA; v_call: TRBV7-8; d_call: TRBD2; cdr3_aa: CASSLVSQLAGGQQFF; cdr3_nt: TGTGCCAGCAGCTTAGTCTCCCAACTAGCGGGGGGCCAGCAGTTCTTC
j_call: TRBJ1-6; clone_size: few; v_call: TRBV2; d_call: NA; cdr3_aa: CASSWGKGLNSPLHF; cdr3_nt: TGTGCCAGCAGTTGGGGAAAGGGCCTTAATTCACCCCTCCACTTT
j_call: TRBJ2-1; clone_size: NA; v_call: TRBV11-2; d_call: NA; cdr3_aa: CASSGRDSYNEQFF; cdr3_nt: TGTGCCAGCAGCGGCCGGGACTCTTACAATGAGCAGTTCTTC
j_call: TRBJ2-1; clone_size: NA; v_call: TRBV7-2; d_call: NA; cdr3_aa: CASSLLGGRLYNEQFF; cdr3_nt: TGTGCCAGCAGCTTGTTGGGGGGCCGATTATACAATGAGCAGTTCTTC
j_call: TRBJ2-3; clone_size: NA; v_call: TRBV9; d_call: NA; cdr3_aa: CASSVSPAGQPEPSTDTQYF; cdr3_nt: TGTGCCAGCAGCGTAAGCCCCGCCGGACAGCCCGAGCCAAGCACAGATACGCAGTATTTT
j_call: TRBJ2-1; clone_size: NA; v_call: TRBV27; d_call: NA; cdr3_aa: CASSPGTPYNEQFF; cdr3_nt: TGTGCCAGCAGCCCTGGGACACCTTACAATGAGCAGTTCTTC
j_call: TRBJ1-2; clone_size: once; v_call: TRBV5-5; d_call: NA; cdr3_aa: CASSTIRVPSHGYTF; cdr3_nt: TGTGCCAGCAGCACTATCAGGGTCCCATCCCATGGCTACACCTTC
j_call: TRBJ2-3; clone_size: few; v_call: TRBV19; d_call: TRBD2; cdr3_aa: CASSRLAGGGPTDTQYF; cdr3_nt: TGTGCCAGTAGTAGACTAGCGGGGGGGGGCCCGACAGATACGCAGTATTTT
j_call: TRBJ2-3; clone_size: NA; v_call: TRBV6-6; d_call: NA; cdr3_aa: CASSYSGGADTQYF; cdr3_nt: TGTGCCAGCAGTTACTCGGGTGGCGCAGATACGCAGTATTTT
j_call: TRBJ1-1; clone_size: NA; v_call: TRBV7-2; d_call: NA; cdr3_aa: CASSLGGGGSEAFF; cdr3_nt: TGTGCCAGCAGCTTAGGCGGGGGGGGATCTGAAGCTTTCTTT
j_call: TRBJ2-4; clone_size: NA; v_call: TRBV5-4; d_call: NA; cdr3_aa: CASSRDTGLVQYF; cdr3_nt: TGTGCCAGCAGCCGGGACACGGGTTTGGTTCAGTACTTC
j_call: TRBJ2-7; clone_size: few; v_call: TRBV19; d_call: TRBD1; cdr3_aa: CASSTSGTGVYEQYF; cdr3_nt: TGTGCCAGTAGTACATCCGGGACAGGGGTATACGAGCAGTACTTC
j_call: TRBJ2-3; clone_size: NA; v_call: TRBV4-1; d_call: TRBD1; cdr3_aa: CASSQGGTGQKF; cdr3_nt: TGCGCCAGCAGCCAGGGAGGGACAGGGCAAAAATTT
j_call: TRBJ2-6; clone_size: NA; v_call: TRBV5-1; d_call: NA; cdr3_aa: CASSLRIGGSGANVLTF; cdr3_nt: TGCGCCAGCAGCTTGAGGATCGGCGGCTCTGGGGCCAACGTCCTGACTTTC
j_call: TRBJ1-1; clone_size: NA; v_call: TRBV18; d_call: NA; cdr3_aa: CASSPNAENTEAFF; cdr3_nt: TGTGCCAGCTCACCAAATGCGGAGAACACTGAAGCTTTCTTT
j_call: TRBJ2-2; clone_size: NA; v_call: TRBV7-9; d_call: NA; cdr3_aa: CASRSRDGELFF; cdr3_nt: TGTGCCAGCAGATCTAGGGACGGGGAGCTGTTTTTT
j_call: TRBJ2-1; clone_size: NA; v_call: TRBV7-2; d_call: NA; cdr3_aa: CASSTAPGAYNEQFF; cdr3_nt: TGTGCCAGCAGCACAGCCCCGGGGGCTTACAATGAGCAGTTCTTC
j_call: TRBJ2-5; clone_size: NA; v_call: TRBV18; d_call: NA; cdr3_aa: CASSPAGPKETQYF; cdr3_nt: TGTGCCAGCTCACCCGCAGGGCCCAAGGAGACCCAGTACTTC
j_call: TRBJ2-3; clone_size: many; v_call: TRBV6-5; d_call: NA; cdr3_aa: CASSLDRADTQYF; cdr3_nt: TGTGCCAGCAGCTTAGACCGCGCAGATACGCAGTATTTT
j_call: TRBJ1-1; clone_size: NA; v_call: TRBV11-3; d_call: NA; cdr3_aa: CASSLRGVTEAFF; cdr3_nt: TGTGCCAGCAGCTTACGCGGGGTCACTGAAGCTTTCTTT
j_call: TRBJ2-3; clone_size: NA; v_call: TRBV5-4; d_call: TRBD2; cdr3_aa: CASSATSGGGKDTQYF; cdr3_nt: TGTGCCAGCAGCGCCACTAGCGGGGGGGGAAAAGATACGCAGTATTTT